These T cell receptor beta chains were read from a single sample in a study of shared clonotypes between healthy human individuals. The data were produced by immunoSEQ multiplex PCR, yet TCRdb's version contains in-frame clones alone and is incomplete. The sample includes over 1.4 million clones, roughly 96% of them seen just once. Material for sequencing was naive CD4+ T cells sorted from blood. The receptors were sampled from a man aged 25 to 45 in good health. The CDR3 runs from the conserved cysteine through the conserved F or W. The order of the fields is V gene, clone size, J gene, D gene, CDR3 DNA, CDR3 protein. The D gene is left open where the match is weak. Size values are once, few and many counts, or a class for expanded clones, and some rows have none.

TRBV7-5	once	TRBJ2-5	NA	TGTGCCAGAAGCGTCTCTAGGGGCCAAGAGACCCAGTACTTC	CARSVSRGQETQYF
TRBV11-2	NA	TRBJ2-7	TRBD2	TGTGCCAGCAGCTTAGACGGGCTAGCGGGGGTCTCCTACGAGCAGTACTTC	CASSLDGLAGVSYEQYF
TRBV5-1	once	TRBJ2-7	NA	TGCGCCAGCAGCCCGGACGGAAACTACGAGCAGTACTTC	CASSPDGNYEQYF
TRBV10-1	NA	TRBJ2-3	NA	TGCGCCAGCAGTGACCTGTTTCCGTCAGATACGCAGTATTTT	CASSDLFPSDTQYF
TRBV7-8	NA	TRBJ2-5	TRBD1	TGTGCCAGCAGGGTTGGGACAGGGGAAGAGACCCAGTACTTC	CASRVGTGEETQYF
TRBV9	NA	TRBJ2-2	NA	TGTGCCAGCGGGCCGGGGGACACCGGGGAGCTGTTTTTT	CASGPGDTGELFF
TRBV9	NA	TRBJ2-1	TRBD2	TGTGCCAGCAGCGTAAGCGGGACTAGCTTCATCAATGAGCAGTTCTTC	CASSVSGTSFINEQFF
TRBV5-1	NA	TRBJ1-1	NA	TGCGCCAGCAGCTTGGACTTGGGGACTGAAGCTTTCTTT	CASSLDLGTEAFF
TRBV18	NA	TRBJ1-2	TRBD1	TGTGCCAGCTCACCAACTACCAGGGGGCGCATTAACTATGGCTACACCTTC	CASSPTTRGRINYGYTF
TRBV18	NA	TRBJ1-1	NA	TGTGCCAGCTCACCGCTTTCGGTGACAGAGAACACTGAAGCTTTCTTT	CASSPLSVTENTEAFF
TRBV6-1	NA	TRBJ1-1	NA	TGTGCCAGCAGGTCACTTACAGGGTACACTGAAGCTTTCTTT	CASRSLTGYTEAFF
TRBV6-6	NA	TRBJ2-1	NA	TGTGCCAGCAGCCCCGGGACTTACAATGAGCAGTTCTTC	CASSPGTYNEQFF
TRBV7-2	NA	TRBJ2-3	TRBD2	TGTGCCAGCATCGGGATGGGACTAGCGGGGATCACAGATACGCAGTATTTT	CASIGMGLAGITDTQYF
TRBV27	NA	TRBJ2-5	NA	TGTGCCAGCAGTTCCCTCGCGGTGGGGCATGGGGGGACCCAGTACTTC	CASSSLAVGHGGTQYF
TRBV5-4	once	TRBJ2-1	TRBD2	TGTGCCAGCAGCTTGGGGTCTAGCGGGACATACAATGAGCAGTTCTTC	CASSLGSSGTYNEQFF
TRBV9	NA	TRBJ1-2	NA	TGTGCCAGCAAAAGGCCGGGGGTTGGTGGCTACACCTTC	CASKRPGVGGYTF
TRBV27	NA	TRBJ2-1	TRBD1	TGTGCCAGCAGTTCGGGACAGGGCAATGAGCAGTTCTTC	CASSSGQGNEQFF
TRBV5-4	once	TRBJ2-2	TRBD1	TGTGCCAGCAGCTTGGGGACAGGGGTAAACACCGGGGAGCTGTTTTTT	CASSLGTGVNTGELFF
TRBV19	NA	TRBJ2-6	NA	TGTGCCAGTAGTCCAACTCGAACTGGGGCCAACGTCCTGACTTTC	CASSPTRTGANVLTF
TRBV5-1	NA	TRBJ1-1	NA	TGCGCCAGCATTTCGGGACTCCGAGAGGGCCCTGAAGCTTTCTTT	CASISGLREGPEAFF
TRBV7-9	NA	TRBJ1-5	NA	TGTGCCAGCAGCTTAGGACAAATCAATCAGCCCCAGCATTTT	CASSLGQINQPQHF
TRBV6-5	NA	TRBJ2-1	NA	TGTGCCAGCAGTTACTCGTGGGGGGATGAGTTCTTC	CASSYSWGDEFF
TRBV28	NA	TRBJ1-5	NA	TGTGCCAGCAGTCCCCCCCGGCCGGCGGCCGGGCCCCAGCATTTT	CASSPPRPAAGPQHF
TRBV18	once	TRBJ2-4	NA	TGTGCCAGCTCACCTGGGGGGACTCGGAAAAACATTCAGTACTTC	CASSPGGTRKNIQYF
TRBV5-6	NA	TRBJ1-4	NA	TGTGCCAGCAGCTTGGTGGGGAATGAAAAACTGTTTTTT	CASSLVGNEKLFF
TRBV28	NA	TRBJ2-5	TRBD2	TGTGCCAGCAGTCCCCTTCCGGGAGGGACAAAGACCCAGTACTTC	CASSPLPGGTKTQYF
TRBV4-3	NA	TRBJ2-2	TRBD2	TGCGCCAGCAGCCAACTCCTAGGGACTAGCGGGCCCGGGGAGCTGTTTTTT	CASSQLLGTSGPGELFF
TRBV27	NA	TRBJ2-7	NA	TGTGCCAGCAGTTTACGGGACAGATGGGGGACTAGCTCCTACGAGCAGTACTTC	CASSLRDRWGTSSYEQYF
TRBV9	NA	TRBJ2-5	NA	TGTGCCAGCAGCGTAGATCCGGGGGTAACGACCAGAGAGACCCAGTACTTC	CASSVDPGVTTRETQYF
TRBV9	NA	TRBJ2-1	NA	TGTGCCAGCAGCGTAGTTGACAGCAACTCTGAGCAGTTCTTC	CASSVVDSNSEQFF
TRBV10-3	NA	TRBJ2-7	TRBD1	TGTGCCGTCTGCCCCGGACAGGGGGTTTTCGAGCAGTACTTC	CAVCPGQGVFEQYF
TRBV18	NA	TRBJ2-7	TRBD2	TGTGCCAGCTCTCCGGTTTTATCGGGAGGCGGGTCCTACGAGCAGTACTTC	CASSPVLSGGGSYEQYF
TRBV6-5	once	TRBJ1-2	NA	TGTGCCAGCAGTCCAGCCGGCAGGGGCCATGGCTACACCTTC	CASSPAGRGHGYTF
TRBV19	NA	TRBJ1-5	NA	TGTGCCAGTAAAGCCCACGAGGCGGGGAATGTGGGCAATCAGCCCCAGCATTTT	CASKAHEAGNVGNQPQHF
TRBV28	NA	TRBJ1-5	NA	TGTGCCAGCAGTTTTCCGGGACTGCCTCGCAATCAGCCCCAGCATTTT	CASSFPGLPRNQPQHF
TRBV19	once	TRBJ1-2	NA	TGTGCCACTGATAGTAGAAGGAGCTATGGCTACACCTTC	CATDSRRSYGYTF
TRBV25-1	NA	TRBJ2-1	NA	TGTGCCAGCAGTGAAACCGGGAGATTCCATGAGCAGTTCTTC	CASSETGRFHEQFF
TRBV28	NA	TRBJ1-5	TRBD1	TGTGCCAGCAGGAAGACAGGGGGGACTCAGCCCCAGCATTTT	CASRKTGGTQPQHF
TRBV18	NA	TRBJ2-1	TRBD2	TGTGCCAGCTCACCATCGACTAGCGGGAGTAGCGAGCAGTTCTTC	CASSPSTSGSSEQFF
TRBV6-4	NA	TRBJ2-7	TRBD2	TGTGCCAGCAGTGAACGTCGGACTAGCGGGAGTTTTTCCTACGAGCAGTACTTC	CASSERRTSGSFSYEQYF
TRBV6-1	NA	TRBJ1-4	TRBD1	TGTGCCAGCAGTGAGGGACAGCCGTTTTTT	CASSEGQPFF
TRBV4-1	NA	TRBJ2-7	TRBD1	TGCGCCAGCAGCCTCGGGCCGGGACAGGGCTACGAGCAGTACTTC	CASSLGPGQGYEQYF
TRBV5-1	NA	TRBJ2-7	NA	TGTGCCAGCAGCTTGGACCTAGACGTCGGGAACGAGCAGTACTTC	CASSLDLDVGNEQYF
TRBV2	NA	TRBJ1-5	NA	TGTGCCAGCAGTATAAGAGGGAATCAGCCCCAGCATTTT	CASSIRGNQPQHF
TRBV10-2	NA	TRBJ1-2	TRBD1	TGCGCCAGCAGTGGGACAGGGTCCGGCTATGGCTACACCTTC	CASSGTGSGYGYTF
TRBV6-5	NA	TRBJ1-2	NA	TGTGCCAGCACTCAGTCGGGGGGCGGCTACACCTTC	CASTQSGGGYTF
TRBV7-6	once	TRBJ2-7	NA	TGTGTCAGCAGCTTAACCACAGGGCCAGGCTACGAGCAGCACTTC	CVSSLTTGPGYEQHF
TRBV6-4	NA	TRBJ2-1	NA	TGTGCCTGTCCTTCTGGGGTCCACAATGAGCAGTTCTTC	CACPSGVHNEQFF
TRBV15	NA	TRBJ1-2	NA	TGTGCCACCAGCAGAGTTACAGGATCTAACTATGGCTACACCTTC	CATSRVTGSNYGYTF
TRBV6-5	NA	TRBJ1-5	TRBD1	TGTGCCAGCAGCCACGACAGGGTTGGTCAGCCCCAGCATTTT	CASSHDRVGQPQHF
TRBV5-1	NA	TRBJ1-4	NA	TGCGCCAGCAGCTCTGGCGGGTCACAAGGCGAAAAACTGTTTTTT	CASSSGGSQGEKLFF
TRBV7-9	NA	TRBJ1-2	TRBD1	TGTGCCAGCACCCTCCCCTCCGGACAGGGGGCGTATGACGGCTACACCTTC	CASTLPSGQGAYDGYTF
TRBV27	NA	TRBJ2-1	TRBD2	TGTGCCAGCAGTTCCGCACCGGGACTAGGAAACAATGAGCAGTTCTTC	CASSSAPGLGNNEQFF
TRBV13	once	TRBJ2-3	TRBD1	TGTGCCAGCAGCTTGGGACAGGGGTCTCGCACAGATACGCAGTATTTT	CASSLGQGSRTDTQYF
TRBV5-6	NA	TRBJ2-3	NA	TGTGCCAGCAGCTTGTTTGCAGGCCAACCAGGCGGCGCAGATACGCAGTATTTT	CASSLFAGQPGGADTQYF
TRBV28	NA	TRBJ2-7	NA	TGTGCCAGCAGTTACTCAGGAACTCTCTACGAGCAGTACTTC	CASSYSGTLYEQYF
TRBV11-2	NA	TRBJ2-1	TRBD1	TGTGCCAGCAGCTTAGCTACCAGGGGGTCATACTCCTACAATGAGCAGTTCTTC	CASSLATRGSYSYNEQFF
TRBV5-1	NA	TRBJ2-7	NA	TGCGCCAGCAGCACGCGGGAACACTACGAGCAGTACTTC	CASSTREHYEQYF
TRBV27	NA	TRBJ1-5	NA	TGTGCCAGCAGTTTCCTGGGGGGTGGCAATCAGCCCCAGCATTTT	CASSFLGGGNQPQHF
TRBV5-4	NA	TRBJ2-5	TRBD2	TGTGCCATAATAGCGGGAGGGTCGGAGACCCAGTACTTC	CAIIAGGSETQYF